This T cell receptor beta chain was obtained from a study of blood T cells in healthy people across ages. Overall study findings and caveats: Compared with aged donors, long-lived donors showed fewer expanded clones, suggesting selection.

Then a second PCR, running about 6 to 11 cycles, was carried out with a sample-barcoded 5' primer and a J-beta primer mix. MiXCR, run by TCRdb on the 5' RACE reads, gives a single entry per CDR3 protein. The table shows 650,000 to 700,000 distinct CDR3 sequences, with about 50% occurring only once. This clonotype was counted only a few times. Its antigen is undetermined. There are 16 residues in the CDR3. CDR1 MNHNY and CDR2 SVGAGI come from the germline V gene (reference sequence). Trimming at V came to 5 bases and at J to 4 bases, leaving 6 bases not matched to a gene. This sequence originates from a woman older than 75 in good health. The chain joins TRBV6-6 to TRBJ1-6; TRBD1 matches 9 bases. Source material: blood. In DNA, the CDR3 is TGTGCCAGCAGTAACAGGGGGCCCAGATATAATTCACCCCTCCACTTT. It yields the protein CASSNRGPRYNSPLHF.